The entry that follows covers one TCR beta chain sequence. V was clipped by 6 bases and J by 0 bases; unmatched bases: 10. The CDR3 is 16 residues long. Germline-derived CDR1 and CDR2 are SNHLY and FYNNEI. This sample is part of a study of monozygotic twins with cystic fibrosis. Repertoires were generated with immunoSEQ multiplex PCR, while TCRdb's copy carries only in-frame clones and drops some. Among under 30,000 clones listed, roughly 96% were seen once. The sequenced sample consisted of blood. This TCR derives from a girl aged 2 to 9 with cystic fibrosis. This sequence joins TRBV2 and TRBJ2-7, with TRBD2 matching 8 bases. CDR3 sequence reads: CASRGGRSGSSYEQYF. CDR3 nucleotides: TGTGCCAGCAGGGGGGGGAGAAGCGGGAGCTCCTACGAGCAGTACTTC.